Listed below are T cell receptor beta chains from one sample, sequenced in a study of T cells in Graves' hyperthyroidism and ophthalmopathy. TCRdb used MiXCR to reprocess the multiplex PCR reads, holding one entry per CDR3 protein. The sample includes 540,000 or so distinct CDR3 sequences, just over 45% of them seen just once. Input material: peripheral blood or thyroid tissue (not recorded which). The receptor source for this set is an adult woman with Graves' disease, either hyperthyroidism or ophthalmopathy (not recorded which). Each CDR3 is given with its conserved first and last residue. Fields, in order: clone size, J gene, V gene, D gene, CDR3 DNA, CDR3 protein. The D gene is left open where the match is weak. The listing skips clone size in some rows; elsewhere it reads once, few, many or a size class.

clone size: many
J gene: TRBJ1-6
V gene: TRBV10-2
D gene: .
CDR3 DNA: TGCGCCAGCAGGAAAGCGGAGATGGATTCACCCCTCCACTTT
CDR3 protein: CASRKAEMDSPLHF

clone size: many
J gene: TRBJ2-6
V gene: TRBV18
D gene: .
CDR3 DNA: TGTGCCAGCCTAGGACAGTCTGGGGCCAACGTCCTGACTTTC
CDR3 protein: CASLGQSGANVLTF

clone size: many
J gene: TRBJ1-2
V gene: TRBV20-1
D gene: .
CDR3 DNA: TGCAGTGCTGACCGGGCTGGGGAGGGGGACTATGGCTACACCTTC
CDR3 protein: CSADRAGEGDYGYTF

clone size: many
J gene: TRBJ1-3
V gene: TRBV9
D gene: .
CDR3 DNA: TGTGCCAGCAGCGACCCATCCAACAGGGTCCCTGGAAACACCATATATTTT
CDR3 protein: CASSDPSNRVPGNTIYF

clone size: .
J gene: TRBJ1-2
V gene: TRBV7-2
D gene: .
CDR3 DNA: TGTGCCAGCAGCCCCTACGAAGGGGGTGGCTACACCTTC
CDR3 protein: CASSPYEGGGYTF

clone size: .
J gene: TRBJ2-2
V gene: TRBV28
D gene: TRBD2
CDR3 DNA: TGTGCCAGCAGTATAGCGGGGAACAACGGGGAGCTGTTTTTT
CDR3 protein: CASSIAGNNGELFF

clone size: many
J gene: TRBJ1-1
V gene: TRBV10-3
D gene: TRBD1
CDR3 DNA: TGTGCCATCAGTGAGGGGGGACAGGGTGGAGCTTTCTTT
CDR3 protein: CAISEGGQGGAFF

clone size: many
J gene: TRBJ2-5
V gene: TRBV28
D gene: .
CDR3 DNA: TGTGCCAGCAGTTTCAAGACAGTCTCGGAGACCCAGTACTTC
CDR3 protein: CASSFKTVSETQYF

clone size: many
J gene: TRBJ1-2
V gene: TRBV29-1
D gene: .
CDR3 DNA: TGCAGCGTCGTTAGCCCAGGGGATGATGGCTACACCTTC
CDR3 protein: CSVVSPGDDGYTF

clone size: once
J gene: TRBJ2-7
V gene: TRBV29-1
D gene: TRBD1
CDR3 DNA: TGCAGCGTTGTAGGGGACAGGAGGTACGAGCAGTACTTC
CDR3 protein: CSVVGDRRYEQYF

clone size: many
J gene: TRBJ2-2
V gene: TRBV5-1
D gene: .
CDR3 DNA: TGCGCCAGCAGCTTGATGGGGGGCTATCTTACCGGGGAGCTGTTTTTT
CDR3 protein: CASSLMGGYLTGELFF

clone size: .
J gene: TRBJ1-1
V gene: TRBV29-1
D gene: TRBD1
CDR3 DNA: TGCAGCGTTGCAGGGGGGCTGAACACTGAAGCTTTCTTT
CDR3 protein: CSVAGGLNTEAFF

clone size: many
J gene: TRBJ1-1
V gene: TRBV10-3
D gene: .
CDR3 DNA: TGTGCCATCAGTGAGGGGTCTGAAGCTTTCTTT
CDR3 protein: CAISEGSEAFF

clone size: once
J gene: TRBJ2-5
V gene: TRBV2
D gene: .
CDR3 DNA: TGTGCCAGCAGTGCTAATCGACAAGGGCGAGAGACCCAGTACTTC
CDR3 protein: CASSANRQGRETQYF

clone size: many
J gene: TRBJ2-7
V gene: TRBV9
D gene: TRBD1
CDR3 DNA: TGTGCCAGCAGCGTGTCCGGGACAGGGGTCTACGAGCAGTACTTC
CDR3 protein: CASSVSGTGVYEQYF

clone size: many
J gene: TRBJ1-2
V gene: TRBV7-2
D gene: TRBD1
CDR3 DNA: TGTGCCAGCAGCTTGGGGACAGCCAAGAGCTACACCTTC
CDR3 protein: CASSLGTAKSYTF

clone size: .
J gene: TRBJ1-1
V gene: TRBV7-2
D gene: TRBD1
CDR3 DNA: TGTGCCAGCAGGGACAGGGTAGCTATGAACACTGAAGCTTTCTTT
CDR3 protein: CASRDRVAMNTEAFF

clone size: few
J gene: TRBJ2-3
V gene: TRBV20-1
D gene: .
CDR3 DNA: TGCAGTGCTAGAAACCCGCTAGGGACAGATACGCAGTATTTT
CDR3 protein: CSARNPLGTDTQYF

clone size: .
J gene: TRBJ2-1
V gene: TRBV7-2
D gene: TRBD1
CDR3 DNA: TGTGCCACCCGGGCAGGGGGCGCAACGGACAATGAGCAGTTCTTC
CDR3 protein: CATRAGGATDNEQFF

clone size: .
J gene: TRBJ1-1
V gene: TRBV6-2/TRBV6-3
D gene: .
CDR3 DNA: TGTGCCAGCACCCTGGGACACTCGAACACTGAAGCTTTCTTT
CDR3 protein: CASTLGHSNTEAFF

clone size: .
J gene: TRBJ2-6
V gene: TRBV7-2
D gene: .
CDR3 DNA: TGTGCCAGCAGCTTAGTCAGGGGCTCTGGGGCCAACGTCCTGACTTTC
CDR3 protein: CASSLVRGSGANVLTF

clone size: few
J gene: TRBJ2-7
V gene: TRBV29-1
D gene: .
CDR3 DNA: TGCAGCGTTGAATTCGGCAGCGGCTCCTACGAGCAGTACTTC
CDR3 protein: CSVEFGSGSYEQYF

clone size: few
J gene: TRBJ2-7
V gene: TRBV10-3
D gene: TRBD2
CDR3 DNA: TGTGCCATCAGTGAGACTAGCGGCTCCTACGAGCAGTACTTC
CDR3 protein: CAISETSGSYEQYF

clone size: many
J gene: TRBJ1-4
V gene: TRBV5-4
D gene: .
CDR3 DNA: TGTGCCAGCAGCCTACCCGGGGAGGCTAGACTGTTTTTT
CDR3 protein: CASSLPGEARLFF

clone size: many
J gene: TRBJ2-5
V gene: TRBV20-1
D gene: TRBD2
CDR3 DNA: TGCAGTGCCCTAGCGGGGTCCCAAGAGACCCAGTACTTC
CDR3 protein: CSALAGSQETQYF

clone size: .
J gene: TRBJ2-5
V gene: TRBV7-9
D gene: TRBD1
CDR3 DNA: TGTGCCAGCAGCTTATACGACAGGGTTAGAGAGACCCAGTACTTC
CDR3 protein: CASSLYDRVRETQYF

clone size: .
J gene: TRBJ2-5
V gene: TRBV20-1
D gene: TRBD2
CDR3 DNA: TGCAGTGCCCATCCGGGACTAGCGGGAGAGACCCAGTACTTC
CDR3 protein: CSAHPGLAGETQYF

clone size: many
J gene: TRBJ1-5
V gene: TRBV2
D gene: TRBD1
CDR3 DNA: TGTGCCAGCAGTCGGGACAGGGAGGGTCAGCCCCAGCATTTT
CDR3 protein: CASSRDREGQPQHF

clone size: many
J gene: TRBJ2-2
V gene: TRBV5-1
D gene: .
CDR3 DNA: TGCGCCAGCAGCTTTACAGGCTCGAACACCGGGGAGCTGTTTTTT
CDR3 protein: CASSFTGSNTGELFF

clone size: .
J gene: TRBJ1-4
V gene: TRBV7-9
D gene: .
CDR3 DNA: TGTGCCAGCAGCTTTACTAGGGATGAAAAACTGTTTTTT
CDR3 protein: CASSFTRDEKLFF

clone size: many
J gene: TRBJ1-5
V gene: TRBV7-9
D gene: .
CDR3 DNA: TGTGCCAGCAGCTTCGGGGGGGTCAATCAGCCCCAGCATTTT
CDR3 protein: CASSFGGVNQPQHF

clone size: many
J gene: TRBJ2-7
V gene: TRBV7-8
D gene: .
CDR3 DNA: TGTGCCAGCAGCTTAACCTACGAGCAGTACTTC
CDR3 protein: CASSLTYEQYF

clone size: many
J gene: TRBJ1-2
V gene: TRBV29-1
D gene: TRBD1
CDR3 DNA: TGCAGCGCCCGGCAAGGACAGGGTGCAGGCTACACCTTC
CDR3 protein: CSARQGQGAGYTF

clone size: .
J gene: TRBJ1-3
V gene: TRBV6-5
D gene: .
CDR3 DNA: TGTGCCAGCTCTGGACGGTCTAGAAACACCATATATTTT
CDR3 protein: CASSGRSRNTIYF

clone size: .
J gene: TRBJ2-1
V gene: TRBV19
D gene: TRBD2
CDR3 DNA: TGTGCCAGTAGCGGGGCTAGCGGGGGTTATGAGCAGTTCTTC
CDR3 protein: CASSGASGGYEQFF

clone size: .
J gene: TRBJ2-2
V gene: TRBV2
D gene: .
CDR3 DNA: TGTGCCAGCAGAGAACGGCCCAGCAGCTTGGCCCGTCTATCCACCGGGGAGCTGTTTTTT
CDR3 protein: CASRERPSSLARLSTGELFF

clone size: many
J gene: TRBJ1-5
V gene: TRBV7-2
D gene: .
CDR3 DNA: TGTGCCAGCACCCTAATGGTACAGGGCAATCAGCCCCAGCATTTT
CDR3 protein: CASTLMVQGNQPQHF

clone size: .
J gene: TRBJ1-2
V gene: TRBV29-1
D gene: .
CDR3 DNA: TGCAGCGTTGAAGATCTATGGGGTGGCAGCAACTATGGCTACACCTTC
CDR3 protein: CSVEDLWGGSNYGYTF

clone size: many
J gene: TRBJ1-1
V gene: TRBV19
D gene: .
CDR3 DNA: TGTGCCAGTAAATGGGGTAGCGCTGAAGCTTTCTTT
CDR3 protein: CASKWGSAEAFF

clone size: .
J gene: TRBJ2-1
V gene: TRBV7-6
D gene: TRBD2
CDR3 DNA: TGTGCCAGCAGCTTAGTACTAGCGGGATACAATGAGCAGTTCTTC
CDR3 protein: CASSLVLAGYNEQFF

clone size: few
J gene: TRBJ2-5
V gene: TRBV14
D gene: .
CDR3 DNA: TGTGCCAGCAGCCATTTGGGGGCGCGGCAGCAAGAGACCCAGTACTTC
CDR3 protein: CASSHLGARQQETQYF

clone size: many
J gene: TRBJ1-4
V gene: TRBV12-3/TRBV12-4
D gene: .
CDR3 DNA: TGTGCCAGCAGGGCTAATGAAAAACTGTTTTTT
CDR3 protein: CASRANEKLFF

clone size: .
J gene: TRBJ1-2
V gene: TRBV10-2
D gene: .
CDR3 DNA: TGCGCCAGCAGTCCACCAGACAGCCCAAACCTAGCTAACTATGGCTACACCTTC
CDR3 protein: CASSPPDSPNLANYGYTF